A single sample gave rise to the 2 T cell receptor beta chains below, sequenced in a study of shared clonotypes between healthy human individuals. Naive-designated CD8 cells lacked CD45RO, were positively enriched for CCR7, and omitted terminally differentiated effector memory CD45RA+ cells. Profiling relied on immunoSEQ multiplex PCR, and the TCRdb table lists in-frame clones only, not all of them. The table shows hundreds of thousands of clones, with around 95% occurring only once. Sequencing input: naive CD8+ T cells sorted from blood. The origin of the receptors is a woman aged 25 to 39 in good health.

The chain combines TRBV19 with TRBJ2-2, with D possibly TRBD1 on 6 matching bases. The CDR3 length is 14 residues. In germline, CDR1 is LNHDA, CDR2 SQIVND (reference sequence). The V end lost 5 bases, the J end lost 7 bases, and 14 bases lay between the germline ends. CDR3 protein: CASSSLTGHGELFF. The CDR3 DNA sequence: TGTGCCAGTAGTTCACTGACAGGCCACGGGGAGCTGTTTTTT. The variable domain in full, with the rest retrieved from reference TRBV19 and TRBJ2-2, is DGGITQSPKYLFRKEGQNVTLSCEQNLNHDAMYWYRQDPGQGLRLIYYSQIVNDFQKGDIAEGYSVSREKKESFPLTVTSAQKNPTAFYLCASSSLTGHGELFFGEGSRLTVL.

V usage is TRBV12-2 and J usage is TRBJ2-6. TRBV12-2 is listed as a pseudogene. The CDR3 spans 18 residues. The CDR3 sequence: CASRSMSSTQSRANVLTF. The CDR3 DNA sequence: TGTGCAAGTCGCAGTATGAGCTCCACACAAAGTCGGGCCAACGTCCTGACTTTC.